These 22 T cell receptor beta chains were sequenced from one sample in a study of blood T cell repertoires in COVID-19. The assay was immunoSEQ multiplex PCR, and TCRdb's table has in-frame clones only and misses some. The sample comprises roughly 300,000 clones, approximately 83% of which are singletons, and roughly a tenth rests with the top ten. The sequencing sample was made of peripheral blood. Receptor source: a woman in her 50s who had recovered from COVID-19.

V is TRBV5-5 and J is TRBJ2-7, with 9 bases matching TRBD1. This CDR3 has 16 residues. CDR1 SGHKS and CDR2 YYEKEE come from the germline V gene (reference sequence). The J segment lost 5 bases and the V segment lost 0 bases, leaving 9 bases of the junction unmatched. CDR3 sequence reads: CASSLGLGQGGHEQYF. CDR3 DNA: TGTGCCAGCAGCTTGGGTTTGGGACAGGGAGGCCACGAGCAGTACTTC.

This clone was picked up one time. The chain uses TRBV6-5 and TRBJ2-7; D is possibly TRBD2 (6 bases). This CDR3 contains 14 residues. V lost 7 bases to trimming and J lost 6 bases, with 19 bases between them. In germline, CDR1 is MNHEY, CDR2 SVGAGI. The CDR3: CASKGGASGGEQYF. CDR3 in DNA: TGTGCCAGCAAGGGCGGGGCCTCTGGGGGCGAGCAGTACTTC.

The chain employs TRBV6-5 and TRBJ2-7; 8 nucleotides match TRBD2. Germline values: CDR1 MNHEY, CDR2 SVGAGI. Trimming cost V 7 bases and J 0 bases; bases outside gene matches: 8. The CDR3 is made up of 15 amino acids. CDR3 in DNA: TGTGCCAGCACCGGGGGGGGACATAGCTCCTACGAGCAGTACTTC. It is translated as CASTGGGHSSYEQYF.

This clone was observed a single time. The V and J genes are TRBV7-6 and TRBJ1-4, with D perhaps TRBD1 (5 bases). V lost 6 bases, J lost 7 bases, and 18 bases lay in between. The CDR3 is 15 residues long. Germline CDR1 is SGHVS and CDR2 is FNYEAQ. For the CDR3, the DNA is TGTGCCAGCAGTGAAAACTCGCTCGGGGGTGAAAAACTGTTTTTT. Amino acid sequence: CASSENSLGGEKLFF.

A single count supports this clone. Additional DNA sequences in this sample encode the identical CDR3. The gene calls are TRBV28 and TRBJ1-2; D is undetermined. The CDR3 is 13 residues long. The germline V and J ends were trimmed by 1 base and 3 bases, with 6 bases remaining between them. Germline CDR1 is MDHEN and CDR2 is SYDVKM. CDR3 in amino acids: CASSLSTDYGYTF. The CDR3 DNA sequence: TGTGCCAGCAGTTTATCTACTGACTATGGCTACACCTTC.

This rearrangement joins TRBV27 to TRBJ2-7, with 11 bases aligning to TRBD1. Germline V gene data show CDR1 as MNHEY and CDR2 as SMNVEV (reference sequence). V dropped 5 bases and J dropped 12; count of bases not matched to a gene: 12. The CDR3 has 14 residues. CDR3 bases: TGTGCCAGCAGTCTTGGGACAGGGGGTCCCTGGAGGTACTTC. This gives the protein CASSLGTGGPWRYF.

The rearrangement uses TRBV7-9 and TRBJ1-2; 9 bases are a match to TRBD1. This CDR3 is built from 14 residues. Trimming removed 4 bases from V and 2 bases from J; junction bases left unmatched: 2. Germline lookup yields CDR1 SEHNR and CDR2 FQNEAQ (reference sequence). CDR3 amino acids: CASSYGTGNYGYTF. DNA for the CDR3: TGTGCCAGCAGCTACGGGACAGGGAACTATGGCTACACCTTC.

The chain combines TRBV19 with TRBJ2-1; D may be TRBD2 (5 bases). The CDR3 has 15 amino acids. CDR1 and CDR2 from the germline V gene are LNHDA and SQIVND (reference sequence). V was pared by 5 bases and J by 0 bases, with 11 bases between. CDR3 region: CASSPDSDSYNEQFF. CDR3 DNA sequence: TGTGCCAGTAGTCCGGACTCCGACTCCTACAATGAGCAGTTCTTC.

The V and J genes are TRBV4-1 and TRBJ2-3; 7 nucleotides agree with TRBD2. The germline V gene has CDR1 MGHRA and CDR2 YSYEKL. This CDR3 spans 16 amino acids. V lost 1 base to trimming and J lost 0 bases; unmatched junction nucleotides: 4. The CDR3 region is CASSQVPSGSTDTQYF. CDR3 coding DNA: TGCGCCAGCAGCCAAGTTCCTAGCGGTAGCACAGATACGCAGTATTTT.

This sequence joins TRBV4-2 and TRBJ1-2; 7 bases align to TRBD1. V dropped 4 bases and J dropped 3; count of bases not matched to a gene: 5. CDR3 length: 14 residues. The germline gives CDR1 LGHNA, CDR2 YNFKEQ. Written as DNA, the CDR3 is TGTGCCAGCAGCCGAAATCAGGGGGACTATGGCTACACCTTC. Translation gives CASSRNQGDYGYTF.

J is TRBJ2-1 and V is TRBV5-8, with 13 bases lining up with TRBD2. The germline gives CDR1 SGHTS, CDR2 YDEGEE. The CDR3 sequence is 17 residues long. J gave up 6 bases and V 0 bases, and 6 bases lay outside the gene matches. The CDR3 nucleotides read TGTGCCAGCAGCTTGGAACTAGCGGGGGGGCAGGGCAATGAGCAGTTCTTC. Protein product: CASSLELAGGQGNEQFF.

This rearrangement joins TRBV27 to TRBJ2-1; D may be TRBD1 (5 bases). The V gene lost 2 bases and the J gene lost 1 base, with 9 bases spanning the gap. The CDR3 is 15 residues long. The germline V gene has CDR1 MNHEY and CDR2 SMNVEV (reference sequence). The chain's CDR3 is CASSLEGASYNEQFF. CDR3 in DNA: TGTGCCAGCAGTTTAGAAGGGGCATCCTACAATGAGCAGTTCTTC.

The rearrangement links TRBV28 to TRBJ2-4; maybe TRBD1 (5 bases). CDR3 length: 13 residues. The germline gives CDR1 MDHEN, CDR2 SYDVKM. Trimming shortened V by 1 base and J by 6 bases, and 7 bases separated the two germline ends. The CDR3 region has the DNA TGTGCCAGCAGTTTATTTCAGGGAAACATTCAGTACTTC. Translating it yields CASSLFQGNIQYF.

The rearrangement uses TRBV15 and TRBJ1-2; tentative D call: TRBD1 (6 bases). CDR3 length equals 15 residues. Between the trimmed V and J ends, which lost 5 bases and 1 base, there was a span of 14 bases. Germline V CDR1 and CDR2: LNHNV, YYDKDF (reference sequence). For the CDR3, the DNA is TGTGCCACCAGCGAACCACAGGGAAATAACTATGGCTACACCTTC. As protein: CATSEPQGNNYGYTF.

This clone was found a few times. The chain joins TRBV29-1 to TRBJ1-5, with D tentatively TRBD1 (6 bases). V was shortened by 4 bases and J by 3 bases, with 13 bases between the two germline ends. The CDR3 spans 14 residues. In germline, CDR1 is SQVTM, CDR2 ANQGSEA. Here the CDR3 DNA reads TGCAGCGTTGTATCCGGGGACAACAATCAGCCCCAGCATTTT. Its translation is CSVVSGDNNQPQHF.

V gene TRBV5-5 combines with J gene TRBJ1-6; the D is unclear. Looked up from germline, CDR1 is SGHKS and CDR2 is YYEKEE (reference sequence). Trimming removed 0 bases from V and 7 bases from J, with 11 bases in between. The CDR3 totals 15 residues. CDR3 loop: CASSLVSGWNSPLHF. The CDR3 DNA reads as TGTGCCAGCAGCTTGGTTTCGGGGTGGAATTCACCCCTCCACTTT.

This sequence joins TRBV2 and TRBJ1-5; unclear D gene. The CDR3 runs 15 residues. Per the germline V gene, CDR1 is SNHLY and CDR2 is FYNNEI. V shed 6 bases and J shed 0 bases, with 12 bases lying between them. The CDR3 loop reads CASSGPGNSNQPQHF. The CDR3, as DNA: TGTGCCAGCAGCGGGCCCGGGAATAGCAATCAGCCCCAGCATTTT.

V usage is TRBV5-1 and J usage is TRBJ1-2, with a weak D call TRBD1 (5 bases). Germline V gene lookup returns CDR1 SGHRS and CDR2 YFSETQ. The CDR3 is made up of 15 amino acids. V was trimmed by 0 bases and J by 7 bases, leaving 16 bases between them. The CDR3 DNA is TGCGCCAGCAGCTTGGATTTGAGGTCAGGGTTTGGCTACACCTTC. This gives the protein CASSLDLRSGFGYTF.

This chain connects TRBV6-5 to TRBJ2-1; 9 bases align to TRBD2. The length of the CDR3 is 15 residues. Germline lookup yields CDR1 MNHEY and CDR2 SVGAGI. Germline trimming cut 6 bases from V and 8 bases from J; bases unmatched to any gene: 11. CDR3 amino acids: CASRRGGGNGHEQFF. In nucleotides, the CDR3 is TGTGCCAGCAGGCGCGGGGGGGGTAATGGGCATGAGCAGTTCTTC.

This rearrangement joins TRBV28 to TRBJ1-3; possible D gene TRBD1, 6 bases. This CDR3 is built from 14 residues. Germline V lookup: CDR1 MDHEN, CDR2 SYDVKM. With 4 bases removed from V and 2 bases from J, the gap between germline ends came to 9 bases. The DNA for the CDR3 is TGTGCCAGCAGTTCCTCAGGGGCTGGAAACACCATATATTTT. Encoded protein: CASSSSGAGNTIYF.

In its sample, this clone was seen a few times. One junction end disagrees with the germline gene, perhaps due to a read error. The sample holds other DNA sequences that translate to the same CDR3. The CDR3 sequence: CASSQDLAGALDF. CDR3 sequence (DNA): TGTGCCAGCAGCCAAGATCTGGCGGGGGCCCTGGACTTC. The chain carries TRBV3-1 (or the pseudogene TRBV3-2) and TRBJ2-7, with D possibly TRBD2 on 7 matching bases. Per germline, CDR1 LGHDT and CDR2 YNNKEL (reference sequence). CDR3 length equals 13 residues.

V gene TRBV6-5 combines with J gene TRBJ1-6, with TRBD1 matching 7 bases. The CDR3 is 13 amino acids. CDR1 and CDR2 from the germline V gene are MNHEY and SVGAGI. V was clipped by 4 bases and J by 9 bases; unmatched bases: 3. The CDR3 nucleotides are TGTGCCAGCAGTTTCGACAGGGCTTCACCCCTCCACTTT. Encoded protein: CASSFDRASPLHF.